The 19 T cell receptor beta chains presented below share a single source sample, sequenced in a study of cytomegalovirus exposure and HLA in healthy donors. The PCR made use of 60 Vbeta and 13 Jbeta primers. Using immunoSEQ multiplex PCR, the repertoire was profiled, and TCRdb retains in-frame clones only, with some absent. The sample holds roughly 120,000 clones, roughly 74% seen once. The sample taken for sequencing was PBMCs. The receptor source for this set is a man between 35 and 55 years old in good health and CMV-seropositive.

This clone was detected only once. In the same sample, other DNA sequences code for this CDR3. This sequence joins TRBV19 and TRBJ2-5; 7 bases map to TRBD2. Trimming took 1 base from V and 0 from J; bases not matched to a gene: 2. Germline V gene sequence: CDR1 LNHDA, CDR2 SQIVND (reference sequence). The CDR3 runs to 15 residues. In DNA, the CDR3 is TGTGCCAGTAGTATAGTGGGGACTAACCAAGAGACCCAGTACTTC. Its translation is CASSIVGTNQETQYF.

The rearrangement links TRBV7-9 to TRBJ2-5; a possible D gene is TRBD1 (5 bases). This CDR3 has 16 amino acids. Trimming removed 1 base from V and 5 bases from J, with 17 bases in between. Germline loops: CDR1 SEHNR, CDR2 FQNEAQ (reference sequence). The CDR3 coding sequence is TGTGCCAGCAGCTTAGGACAGAGCATTGAGAGGGAGACCCAGTACTTC. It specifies CASSLGQSIERETQYF.

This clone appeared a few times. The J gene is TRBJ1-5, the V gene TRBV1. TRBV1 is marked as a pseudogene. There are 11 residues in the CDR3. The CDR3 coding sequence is TGCACCAGCAGCCCCGGTCAGCCCCAGCATTTT. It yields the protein CTSSPGQPQHF.

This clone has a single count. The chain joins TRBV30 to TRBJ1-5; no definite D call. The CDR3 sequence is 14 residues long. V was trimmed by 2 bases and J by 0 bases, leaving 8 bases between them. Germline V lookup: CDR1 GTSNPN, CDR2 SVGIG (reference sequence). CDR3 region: CAWSRLNSNQPQHF. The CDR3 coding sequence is TGTGCCTGGAGTCGACTGAATAGCAATCAGCCCCAGCATTTT.

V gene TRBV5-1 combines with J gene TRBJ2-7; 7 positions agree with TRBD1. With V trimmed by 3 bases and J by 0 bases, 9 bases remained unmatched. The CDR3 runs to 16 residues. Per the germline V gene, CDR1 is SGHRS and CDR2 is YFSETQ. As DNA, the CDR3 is TGCGCCAGCAGCTCAACAGGGGTCCCGAGCTCCTACGAGCAGTACTTC. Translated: CASSSTGVPSSYEQYF. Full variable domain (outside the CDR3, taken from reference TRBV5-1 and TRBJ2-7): KAGVTQTPRYLIKTRGQQVTLSCSPISGHRSVSWYQQTPGQGLQFLFEYFSETQRNKGNFPGRFSGRQFSNSRSEMNVSTLELGDSALYLCASSSTGVPSSYEQYFGPGTRLTVT.

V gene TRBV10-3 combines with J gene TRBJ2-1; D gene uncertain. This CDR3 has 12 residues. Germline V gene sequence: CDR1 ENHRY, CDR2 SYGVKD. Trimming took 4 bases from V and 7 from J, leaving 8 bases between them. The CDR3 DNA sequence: TGTGCCATCAGTGTTAACGGGAATGAGCAGTTCTTC. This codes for CAISVNGNEQFF.

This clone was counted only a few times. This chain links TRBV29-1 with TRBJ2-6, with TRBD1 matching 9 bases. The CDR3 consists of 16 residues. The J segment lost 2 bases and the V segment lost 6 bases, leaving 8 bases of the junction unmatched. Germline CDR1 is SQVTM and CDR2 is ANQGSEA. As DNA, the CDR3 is TGCAGCGTGTGGGACAGGGCGGGGGCTGGGGCCAACGTCCTGACTTTC. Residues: CSVWDRAGAGANVLTF.

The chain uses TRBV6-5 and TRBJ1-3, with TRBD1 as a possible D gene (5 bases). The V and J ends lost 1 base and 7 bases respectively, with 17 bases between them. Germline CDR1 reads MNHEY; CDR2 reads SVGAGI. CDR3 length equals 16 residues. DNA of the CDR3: TGTGCCAGCAGTTACTTGAGGACATCCTCAGGCAACACCATATATTTT. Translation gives CASSYLRTSSGNTIYF.

This CDR3 reads CASSFGTFSGYEQYF. For the CDR3, the DNA is TGCGCCAGCAGCTTCGGGACATTCTCAGGCTACGAGCAGTACTTC. The chain couples TRBV5-1 to TRBJ2-7, with D maybe TRBD1 (6 bases). Germline V gives CDR1 SGHRS, CDR2 YFSETQ. The V end lost 2 bases, the J end lost 3 bases, and 15 bases lay between the germline ends. The CDR3 has 15 residues.

CDR3 nucleotides: TGTGCCAGCAGCCAAGATCGGGTAGATACGCAGTATTTT. Amino acids: CASSQDRVDTQYF. This rearrangement joins TRBV14 to TRBJ2-3; D unresolved. Germline V gives CDR1 SGHDN, CDR2 FVKESK. The length of the CDR3 is 13 residues. Trimming removed 0 bases from V and 5 bases from J, with 6 bases in between.

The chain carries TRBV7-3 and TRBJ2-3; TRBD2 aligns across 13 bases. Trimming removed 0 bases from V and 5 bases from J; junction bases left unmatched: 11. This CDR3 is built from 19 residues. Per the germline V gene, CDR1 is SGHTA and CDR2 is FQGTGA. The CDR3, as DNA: TGTGCCAGCAGCTTAACTAGGGGGACTAGCGGGAAAGAGGAAGATACGCAGTATTTT. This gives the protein CASSLTRGTSGKEEDTQYF.

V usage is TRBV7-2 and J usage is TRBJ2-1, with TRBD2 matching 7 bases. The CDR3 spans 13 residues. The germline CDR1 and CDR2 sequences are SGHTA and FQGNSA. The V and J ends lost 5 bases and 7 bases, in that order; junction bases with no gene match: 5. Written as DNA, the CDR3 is TGTGCCAGCAGCAAGCTAGCGGAGAATGAGCAGTTCTTC. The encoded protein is CASSKLAENEQFF.

Here the CDR3 DNA reads TGTGCCACCAGCAGACCGATAGCAGATACGCAGTATTTT. Translated, it gives CATSRPIADTQYF. The chain is built from TRBV15 and TRBJ2-3, with D unresolved. V lost 2 bases to trimming and J lost 4 bases, with 7 bases between them. CDR3 length equals 13 residues. Per germline, CDR1 LNHNV and CDR2 YYDKDF (reference sequence).

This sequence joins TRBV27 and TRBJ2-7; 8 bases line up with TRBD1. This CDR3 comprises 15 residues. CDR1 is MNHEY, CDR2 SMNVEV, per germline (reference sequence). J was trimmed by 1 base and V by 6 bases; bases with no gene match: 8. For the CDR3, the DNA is TGTGCCAGCAGATACCGGACAGGGACATCCTACGAGCAGTACTTC. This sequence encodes CASRYRTGTSYEQYF.

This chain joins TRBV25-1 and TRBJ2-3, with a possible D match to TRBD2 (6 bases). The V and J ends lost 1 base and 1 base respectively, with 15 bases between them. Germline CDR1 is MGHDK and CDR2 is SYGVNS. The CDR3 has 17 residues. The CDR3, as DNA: TGTGCCAGCAGTGAATTAAGCGGGTGGCCGGGCACAGATACGCAGTATTTT. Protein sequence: CASSELSGWPGTDTQYF. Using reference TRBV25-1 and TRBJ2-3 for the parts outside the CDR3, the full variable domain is EADIYQTPRYLVIGTGKKITLECSQTMGHDKMYWYQQDPGMELHLIHYSYGVNSTEKGDLSSESTVSRIRTEHFPLTLESARPSHTSQYLCASSELSGWPGTDTQYFGPGTRLTVL.

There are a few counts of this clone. The CDR3 bases are TGTGCCAGCAGCCCGGGGGGGGCGGGTTACACCGGGGAGCTGTTTTTT. This encodes CASSPGGAGYTGELFF. This chain uses TRBV4-2 with TRBJ2-2, with 8 bases that match TRBD2. Germline V CDR1 and CDR2: LGHNA, YNFKEQ. J was trimmed by 3 bases and V by 4 bases; bases with no gene match: 7. This CDR3 comprises 16 residues.

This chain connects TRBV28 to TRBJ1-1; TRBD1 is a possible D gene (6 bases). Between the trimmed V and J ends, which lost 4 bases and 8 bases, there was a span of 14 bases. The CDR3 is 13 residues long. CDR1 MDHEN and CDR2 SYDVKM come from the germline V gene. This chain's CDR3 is CASSSTGTSEAFF. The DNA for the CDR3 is TGTGCCAGCAGTTCCACCGGGACATCCGAAGCTTTCTTT.

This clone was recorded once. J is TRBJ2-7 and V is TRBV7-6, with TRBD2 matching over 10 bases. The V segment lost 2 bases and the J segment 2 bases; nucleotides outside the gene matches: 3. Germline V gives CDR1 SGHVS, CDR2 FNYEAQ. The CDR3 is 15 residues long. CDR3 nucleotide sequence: TGTGCCAGCAGCTTAACTAGCGGGATACCCTACGAGCAGTACTTC. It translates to CASSLTSGIPYEQYF.

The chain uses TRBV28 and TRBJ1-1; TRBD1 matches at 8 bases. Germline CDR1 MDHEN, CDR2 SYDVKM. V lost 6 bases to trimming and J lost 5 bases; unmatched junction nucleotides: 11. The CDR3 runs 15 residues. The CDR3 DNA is TGTGCCAGCAGCCTCCCGGACAGGGTACCTACTGAAGCTTTCTTT. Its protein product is CASSLPDRVPTEAFF.